These T cell receptor beta chains were read from a single sample in a study of shared clonotypes between healthy human individuals. Using immunoSEQ multiplex PCR, the repertoire was profiled, and TCRdb retains in-frame clones only, with some absent. The table lists about 960,000 clones, 70% to 85% of them singletons. Sequencing was performed on memory CD4+ T cells sorted from blood. Receptors originate from a man between 18 and 35 years old in good health. Each CDR3 is given with its conserved first and last residue. The order of the fields is J gene, clone size, CDR3 length, D gene, V gene, CDR3 protein, CDR3 DNA. A D gene is named only where the DNA matches it firmly. Only part of the rows carry a size: once, few, many, or a class if the clone is expanded.

j_gene: TRBJ2-7; abundance: NA; len: 15; d_gene: NA; v_gene: TRBV15; CDR3aa: CAPSAVGGSAYEQYF; CDR3nt: TGTGCCCCGAGCGCGGTGGGGGGAAGCGCCTACGAGCAGTACTTC
j_gene: TRBJ2-4; abundance: NA; len: 13; d_gene: NA; v_gene: TRBV4-1; CDR3aa: CASSQDLQGRKYF; CDR3nt: TGCGCCAGCAGCCAAGATCTCCAAGGGAGAAAGTACTTC
j_gene: TRBJ2-1; abundance: NA; len: 15; d_gene: NA; v_gene: TRBV7-2; CDR3aa: CASSLEGQIYNEQFF; CDR3nt: TGTGCCAGCAGCTTAGAGGGACAAATCTACAATGAGCAGTTCTTC
j_gene: TRBJ1-1; abundance: few; len: 14; d_gene: NA; v_gene: TRBV7-2; CDR3aa: CASSLEFSVAEAFF; CDR3nt: TGTGCCAGCAGCTTAGAATTTAGTGTTGCTGAAGCTTTCTTT
j_gene: TRBJ2-6; abundance: NA; len: 16; d_gene: TRBD2; v_gene: TRBV6-5; CDR3aa: CASRYTGGAGANVLTF; CDR3nt: TGTGCCAGCAGGTACACTGGGGGGGCTGGGGCCAACGTCCTGACTTTC
j_gene: TRBJ2-3; abundance: NA; len: 14; d_gene: NA; v_gene: TRBV7-2; CDR3aa: CASSPRWGTDTQYF; CDR3nt: TGTGCCAGCAGCCCGCGGTGGGGAACAGATACGCAGTATTTT
j_gene: TRBJ1-4; abundance: once; len: 13; d_gene: NA; v_gene: TRBV19; CDR3aa: CASSIGLSKTVFF; CDR3nt: TGTGCCAGTAGTATAGGACTGTCTAAAACGGTGTTTTTT
j_gene: TRBJ1-4; abundance: NA; len: 14; d_gene: NA; v_gene: TRBV5-1; CDR3aa: CASSLGTAYEKLFF; CDR3nt: TGCGCCAGCAGCTTGGGGACAGCATATGAAAAACTGTTTTTT
j_gene: TRBJ1-4; abundance: NA; len: 13; d_gene: NA; v_gene: TRBV19; CDR3aa: CASSPEGGGKLFF; CDR3nt: TGTGCCAGTAGCCCCGAGGGAGGTGGAAAACTGTTTTTT
j_gene: TRBJ2-2; abundance: once; len: 16; d_gene: NA; v_gene: TRBV4-1; CDR3aa: CASSQWTGGNTGELFF; CDR3nt: TGCGCCAGCAGCCAGTGGACTGGGGGAAACACCGGGGAGCTGTTTTTT
j_gene: TRBJ1-3; abundance: NA; len: 16; d_gene: NA; v_gene: TRBV10-3; CDR3aa: CAISEAGPYSGNTIYF; CDR3nt: TGTGCCATCAGTGAGGCAGGGCCGTACTCTGGAAACACCATATATTTT
j_gene: TRBJ1-2; abundance: once; len: 12; d_gene: TRBD1; v_gene: TRBV5-1; CDR3aa: CASTEQGEGYTF; CDR3nt: TGCGCCAGCACCGAACAGGGGGAAGGCTACACCTTC
j_gene: TRBJ1-1; abundance: NA; len: 15; d_gene: TRBD1; v_gene: TRBV2; CDR3aa: CASSRQGRGNTEAFF; CDR3nt: TGTGCCAGCAGTAGACAGGGGAGGGGGAACACTGAAGCTTTCTTT
j_gene: TRBJ1-2; abundance: NA; len: 15; d_gene: TRBD1; v_gene: TRBV6-1; CDR3aa: CASSEAPGGGYGYTF; CDR3nt: TGTGCCAGCAGTGAAGCGCCAGGGGGAGGCTATGGCTACACCTTC
j_gene: TRBJ1-1; abundance: NA; len: 14; d_gene: NA; v_gene: TRBV11-3; CDR3aa: CASSSDRANTEAFF; CDR3nt: TGTGCCAGCAGCTCAGACAGAGCGAACACTGAAGCTTTCTTT
j_gene: TRBJ1-5; abundance: NA; len: 16; d_gene: NA; v_gene: TRBV7-2; CDR3aa: CASSLGGGDWHQPQHF; CDR3nt: TGTGCCAGCAGCTTAGGGGGCGGGGATTGGCATCAGCCCCAGCATTTT
j_gene: TRBJ2-7; abundance: NA; len: 14; d_gene: NA; v_gene: TRBV7-9; CDR3aa: CASSASSGAYEQYF; CDR3nt: TGTGCCAGCAGTGCCTCCTCTGGAGCCTACGAGCAGTACTTC
j_gene: TRBJ1-6; abundance: NA; len: 15; d_gene: TRBD1; v_gene: TRBV7-8; CDR3aa: CASSLAGQYNSPLHF; CDR3nt: TGTGCCAGCAGCTTAGCGGGACAGTATAATTCACCCCTCCACTTT
j_gene: TRBJ1-4; abundance: NA; len: 15; d_gene: NA; v_gene: TRBV5-1; CDR3aa: CASSRQDATNEKLFF; CDR3nt: TGCGCCAGCAGTCGACAGGATGCAACTAATGAAAAACTGTTTTTT
j_gene: TRBJ2-1; abundance: NA; len: 13; d_gene: NA; v_gene: TRBV2; CDR3aa: CASRGDSIGEQFF; CDR3nt: TGTGCCAGCAGGGGGGACTCTATCGGTGAGCAGTTCTTC
j_gene: TRBJ1-4; abundance: NA; len: 16; d_gene: NA; v_gene: TRBV15; CDR3aa: CATSRDKRKGNEKLFF; CDR3nt: TGTGCCACCAGCAGAGATAAAAGAAAAGGGAATGAAAAACTGTTTTTT
j_gene: TRBJ2-5; abundance: once; len: 15; d_gene: TRBD2; v_gene: TRBV5-4; CDR3aa: CASSRLAGLQETQYF; CDR3nt: TGTGCCAGCAGTCGACTAGCGGGACTCCAAGAGACCCAGTACTTC